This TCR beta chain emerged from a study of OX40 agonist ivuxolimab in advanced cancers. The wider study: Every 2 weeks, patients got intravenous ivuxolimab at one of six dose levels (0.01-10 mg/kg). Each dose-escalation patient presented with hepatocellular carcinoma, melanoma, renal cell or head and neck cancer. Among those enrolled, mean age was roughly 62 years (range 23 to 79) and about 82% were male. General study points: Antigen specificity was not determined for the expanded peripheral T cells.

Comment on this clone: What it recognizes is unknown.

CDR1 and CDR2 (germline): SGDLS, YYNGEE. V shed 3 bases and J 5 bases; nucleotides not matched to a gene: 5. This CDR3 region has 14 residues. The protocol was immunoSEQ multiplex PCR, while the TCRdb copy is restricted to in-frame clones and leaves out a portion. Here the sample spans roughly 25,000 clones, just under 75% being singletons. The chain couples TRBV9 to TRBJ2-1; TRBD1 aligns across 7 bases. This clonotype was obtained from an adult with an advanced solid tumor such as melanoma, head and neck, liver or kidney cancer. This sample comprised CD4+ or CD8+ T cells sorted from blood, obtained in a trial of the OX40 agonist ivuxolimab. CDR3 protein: CASSADRVDNEQFF. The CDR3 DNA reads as TGTGCCAGCAGCGCCGACAGGGTAGACAATGAGCAGTTCTTC. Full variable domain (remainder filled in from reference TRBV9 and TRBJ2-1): DSGVTQTPKHLITATGQRVTLRCSPRSGDLSVYWYQQSLDQGLQFLIQYYNGEERAKGNILERFSAQQFPDLHSELNLSSLELGDSALYFCASSADRVDNEQFFGPGTRLTVL.